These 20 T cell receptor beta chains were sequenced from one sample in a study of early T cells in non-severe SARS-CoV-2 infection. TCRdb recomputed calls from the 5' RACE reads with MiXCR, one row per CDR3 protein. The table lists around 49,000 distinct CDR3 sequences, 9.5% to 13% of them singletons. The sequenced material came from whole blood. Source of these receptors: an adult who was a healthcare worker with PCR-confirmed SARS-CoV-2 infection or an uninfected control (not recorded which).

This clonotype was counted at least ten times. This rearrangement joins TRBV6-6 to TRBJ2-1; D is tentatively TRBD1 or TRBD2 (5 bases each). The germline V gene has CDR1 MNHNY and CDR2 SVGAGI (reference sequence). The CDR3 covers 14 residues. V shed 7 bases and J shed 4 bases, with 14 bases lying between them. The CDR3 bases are TGTGCCAGCAATTGGGGGAGCGAGTACAATGAGCAGTTCTTC. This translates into CASNWGSEYNEQFF.

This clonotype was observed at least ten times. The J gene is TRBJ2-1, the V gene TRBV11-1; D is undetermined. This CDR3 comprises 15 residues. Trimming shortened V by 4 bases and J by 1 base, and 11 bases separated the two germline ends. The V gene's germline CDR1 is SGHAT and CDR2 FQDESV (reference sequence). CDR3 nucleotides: TGTGCCAGCAGCTCCTGGGGAAAATCCTACAATGAGCAGTTCTTC. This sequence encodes CASSSWGKSYNEQFF.

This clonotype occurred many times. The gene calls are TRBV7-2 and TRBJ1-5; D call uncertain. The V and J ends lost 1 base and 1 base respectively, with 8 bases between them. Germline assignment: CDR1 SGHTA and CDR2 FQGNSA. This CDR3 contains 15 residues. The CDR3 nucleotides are TGTGCCAGCAGCTTAGTCCCCGCGAGCAATCAGCCCCAGCATTTT. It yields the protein CASSLVPASNQPQHF.

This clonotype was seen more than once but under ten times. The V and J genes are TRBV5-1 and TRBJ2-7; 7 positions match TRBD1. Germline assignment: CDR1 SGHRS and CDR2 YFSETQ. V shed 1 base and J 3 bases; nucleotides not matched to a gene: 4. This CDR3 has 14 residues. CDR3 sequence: CASSLLTGDYEQYF. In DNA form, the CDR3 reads TGCGCCAGCAGCTTGCTAACAGGGGACTACGAGCAGTACTTC.

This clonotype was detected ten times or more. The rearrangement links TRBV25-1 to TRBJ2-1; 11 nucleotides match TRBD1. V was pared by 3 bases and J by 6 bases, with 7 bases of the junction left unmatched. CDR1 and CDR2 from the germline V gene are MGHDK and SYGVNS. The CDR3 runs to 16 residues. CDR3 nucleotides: TGTGCCAGCAGTGATTTGGGACAGGGGGTATTCAATGAGCAGTTCTTC. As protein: CASSDLGQGVFNEQFF.

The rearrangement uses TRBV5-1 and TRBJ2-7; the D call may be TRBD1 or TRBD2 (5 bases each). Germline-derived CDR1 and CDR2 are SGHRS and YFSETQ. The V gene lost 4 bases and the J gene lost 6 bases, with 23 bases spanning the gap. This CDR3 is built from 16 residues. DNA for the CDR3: TGCGCCAGCAGCCTGGGGGTTCGGCAGGGTTATACCGAGCAGTACTTC. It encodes CASSLGVRQGYTEQYF.

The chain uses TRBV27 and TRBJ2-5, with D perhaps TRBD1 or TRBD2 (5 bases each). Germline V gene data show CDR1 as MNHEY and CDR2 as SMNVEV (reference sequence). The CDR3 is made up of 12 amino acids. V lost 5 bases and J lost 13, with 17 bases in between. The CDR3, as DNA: TGTGCCAGCAGTCGTTTCCGGGACCGTCGGTACTTC. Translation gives CASSRFRDRRYF.

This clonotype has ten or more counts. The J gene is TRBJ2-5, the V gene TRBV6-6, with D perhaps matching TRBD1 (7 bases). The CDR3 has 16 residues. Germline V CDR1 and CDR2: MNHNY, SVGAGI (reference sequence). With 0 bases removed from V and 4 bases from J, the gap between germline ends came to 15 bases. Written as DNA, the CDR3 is TGTGCCAGCAGTTACTCGGCGGAGGGGGCTAGAGAGACCCAGTACTTC. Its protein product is CASSYSAEGARETQYF.

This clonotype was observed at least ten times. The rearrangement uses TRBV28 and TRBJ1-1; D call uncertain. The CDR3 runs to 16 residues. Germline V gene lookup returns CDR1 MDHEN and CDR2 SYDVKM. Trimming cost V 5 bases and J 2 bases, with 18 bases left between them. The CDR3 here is CASSIPLVAPNTEAFF. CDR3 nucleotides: TGTGCCAGCAGTATCCCTTTGGTAGCCCCCAACACTGAAGCTTTCTTT. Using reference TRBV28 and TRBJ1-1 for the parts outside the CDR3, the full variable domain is DVKVTQSSRYLVKRTGEKVFLECVQDMDHENMFWYRQDPGLGLRLIYFSYDVKMKEKGDIPEGYSVSREKKERFSLILESASTNQTSMYLCASSIPLVAPNTEAFFGQGTRLTVV.

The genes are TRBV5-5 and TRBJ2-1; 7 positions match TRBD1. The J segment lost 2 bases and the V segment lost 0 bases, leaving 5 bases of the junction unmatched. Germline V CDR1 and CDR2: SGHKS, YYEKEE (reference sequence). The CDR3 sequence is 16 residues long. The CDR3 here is CASSLATGVAYNEQFF. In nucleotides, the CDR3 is TGTGCCAGCAGCTTGGCAACAGGGGTGGCCTACAATGAGCAGTTCTTC.

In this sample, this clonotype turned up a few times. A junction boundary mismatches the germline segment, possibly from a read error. The CDR3 DNA is TGCGCCAGCAGCCCGGACAGCTCTGAAAACACCATATATTTT. Amino acids: CASSPDSSENTIYF. The gene calls are TRBV5-1 and TRBJ1-3; perhaps TRBD1 as D (6 bases). Germline V gives CDR1 SGHRS, CDR2 YFSETQ. The CDR3 totals 14 residues.

CDR3 in DNA: TGTGCCAGCACCGGGACTAGCGGCCACTACAATGAGCAGTTCTTC. This sequence encodes CASTGTSGHYNEQFF. V is TRBV12-3 or TRBV12-4 and J is TRBJ2-1, with 11 bases fitting TRBD2. The CDR3 totals 15 residues. Unmatched junction bases numbered 5, after V lost 7 bases and J lost 3 bases.

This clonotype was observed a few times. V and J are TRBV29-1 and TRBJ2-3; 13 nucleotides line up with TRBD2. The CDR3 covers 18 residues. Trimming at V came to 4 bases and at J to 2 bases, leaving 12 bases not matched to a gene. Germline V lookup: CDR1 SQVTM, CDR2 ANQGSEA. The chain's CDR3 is CSVGRGLAGVAATDTQYF. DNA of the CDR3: TGCAGCGTTGGCCGCGGACTAGCGGGAGTGGCGGCCACAGATACGCAGTATTTT.

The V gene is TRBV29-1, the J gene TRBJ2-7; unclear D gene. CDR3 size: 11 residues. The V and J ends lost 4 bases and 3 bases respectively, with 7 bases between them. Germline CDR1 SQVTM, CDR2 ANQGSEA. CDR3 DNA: TGCAGCGTTGTCAACAACTACGAGCAGTACTTC. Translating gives CSVVNNYEQYF.

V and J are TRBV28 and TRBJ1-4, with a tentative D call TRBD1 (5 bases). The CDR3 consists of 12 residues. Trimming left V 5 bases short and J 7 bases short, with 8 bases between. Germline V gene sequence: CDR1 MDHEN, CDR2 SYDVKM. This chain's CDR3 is CASSARVEKLFF. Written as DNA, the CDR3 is TGTGCCAGCAGTGCCAGGGTTGAAAAACTGTTTTTT.

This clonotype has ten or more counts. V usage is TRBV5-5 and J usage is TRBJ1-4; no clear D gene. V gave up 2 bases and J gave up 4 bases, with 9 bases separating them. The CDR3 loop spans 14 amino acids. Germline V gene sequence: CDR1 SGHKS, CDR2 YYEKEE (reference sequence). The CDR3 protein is CASSLQPHNEKLFF. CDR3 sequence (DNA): TGTGCCAGCAGCTTACAGCCTCATAATGAAAAACTGTTTTTT. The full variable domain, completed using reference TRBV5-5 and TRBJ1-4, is DAGVTQSPTHLIKTRGQQVTLRCSPISGHKSVSWYQQVLGQGPQFIFQYYEKEERGRGNFPDRFSARQFPNYSSELNVNALLLGDSALYLCASSLQPHNEKLFFGSGTQLSVL.

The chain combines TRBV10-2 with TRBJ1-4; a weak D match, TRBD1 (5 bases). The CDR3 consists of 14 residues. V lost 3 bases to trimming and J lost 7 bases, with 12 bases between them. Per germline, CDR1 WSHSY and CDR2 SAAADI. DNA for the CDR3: TGCGCCAGCAGTGACGGGGGAACAGTTGAAAAACTGTTTTTT. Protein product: CASSDGGTVEKLFF.

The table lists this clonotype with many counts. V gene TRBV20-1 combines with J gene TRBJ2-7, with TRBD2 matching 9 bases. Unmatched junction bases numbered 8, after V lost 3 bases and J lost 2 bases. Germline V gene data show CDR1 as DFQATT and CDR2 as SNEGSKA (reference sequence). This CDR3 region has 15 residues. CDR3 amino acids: CSASQVAGAAYEQYF. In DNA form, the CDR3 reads TGCAGTGCTAGTCAGGTAGCGGGAGCTGCCTACGAGCAGTACTTC.

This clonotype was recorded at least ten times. The CDR3 nucleotides read TGTGCCAGCACTGGGGGAGCGCCTGGAAACACCATATATTTT. This translates into CASTGGAPGNTIYF. The chain joins TRBV28 to TRBJ1-3, with D possibly TRBD1 on 5 matching bases. Trimming removed 7 bases from V and 2 bases from J, with 12 bases in between. The CDR3 length is 14 residues. Looked up from germline, CDR1 is MDHEN and CDR2 is SYDVKM.

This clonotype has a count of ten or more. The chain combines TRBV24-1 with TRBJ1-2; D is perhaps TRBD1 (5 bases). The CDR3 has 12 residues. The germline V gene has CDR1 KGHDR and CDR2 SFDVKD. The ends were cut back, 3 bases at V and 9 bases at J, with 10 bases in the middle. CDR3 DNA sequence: TGTGCCACCAGTGATGTTACAGGTCGCTACACCTTC. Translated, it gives CATSDVTGRYTF.